These 28 T cell receptor beta chains were all obtained from the same sample, sequenced in a study of T-cell memory formation after mild COVID-19 (dated by TCRdb to the early 2020s). The library was obtained by 5' RACE. TCRdb lists the instrument as Illumina NovaSeq 6000. In TCRdb, the public reads were trimmed at Q25 with fastp and aligned with MiXCR, with productive beta chains retained. Each record represents a unique CDR3 protein, reported with the most common genes and DNA among its rows. The sample table contains approximately 350,000 distinct CDR3 sequences; only one count was recorded for around 27% of them. In total, the top ten clones hold approximately 13% of the sample. What was sequenced was PBMCs or a T cell subset sorted from them (not recorded which). These receptors all come from an adult woman who had mild COVID-19 (a few samples of this study predate the infection). The sample titles of this study are shuffled in the database, so cell type and time point are left out; the donor was told from shared clones.

The V call is TRBV7-6, the J call TRBJ2-3; TRBD1 aligns across 7 bases. The CDR3 is 16 residues long. Germline V gives CDR1 SGHVS, CDR2 FNYEAQ. The junction had 5 bases not matched to a gene; V was cut back by 1 base and J by 1 base. The CDR3 bases are TGTGCCAGCAGCTTAGGAGGGGGCCTGGGCACAGATACGCAGTATTTT. This translates into CASSLGGGLGTDTQYF.

The chain carries TRBV7-9 and TRBJ2-1, with D perhaps TRBD2 (6 bases). This CDR3 has 13 amino acids. V shed 3 bases and J shed 9 bases, with 12 bases lying between them. Germline values: CDR1 SEHNR, CDR2 FQNEAQ (reference sequence). CDR3 sequence (DNA): TGTGCCAGCAGCTTCGGAGGGAGACTTGAGCAGTTCTTC. Its protein product is CASSFGGRLEQFF.

The chain links TRBV5-1 to TRBJ2-4; 9 bases match TRBD1. The CDR3 is 15 amino acids. Germline loops: CDR1 SGHRS, CDR2 YFSETQ. Unmatched junction bases numbered 3, after V lost 4 bases and J lost 1 base. CDR3 region: CASSTGQGAKNIQYF. The CDR3 coding sequence is TGCGCCAGCAGCACCGGACAGGGGGCCAAAAACATTCAGTACTTC.

The chain is built from TRBV11-3 and TRBJ2-3, with D perhaps TRBD2 (6 bases). Germline V gene lookup returns CDR1 SGHNT and CDR2 YENEEA. The CDR3 is 16 residues long. Trimming removed 3 bases from V and 4 bases from J, with 17 bases in between. The CDR3 sequence is CASSFAGRLGSDTQYF. DNA for the CDR3: TGTGCCAGCAGCTTCGCCGGGAGATTAGGATCAGATACGCAGTATTTT. Based on the CDR3 plus reference TRBV11-3 and TRBJ2-3, the full variable domain is EAGVVQSPRYKIIEKKQPVAFWCNPISGHNTLYWYLQNLGQGPELLIRYENEEAVDDSQLPKDRFSAERLKGVDSTLKIQPAELGDSAVYLCASSFAGRLGSDTQYFGPGTRLTVL.

This clonotype was found many times. The J gene is TRBJ2-7, the V gene TRBV2; no firm D call. This CDR3 has 12 amino acids. Germline lookup yields CDR1 SNHLY and CDR2 FYNNEI. The V end was cut by 4 bases, the J end by 0 bases, with 4 bases between. CDR3 region: CASSGPSYEQYF. The CDR3 region has the DNA TGTGCCAGCAGTGGGCCCTCCTACGAGCAGTACTTC.

A single count supports this clonotype. This sequence joins TRBV30 and TRBJ2-7; 7 bases are shared with TRBD2. CDR3 length: 14 residues. Trimming cost V 3 bases and J 2 bases; bases outside gene matches: 7. From germline, CDR1 is GTSNPN and CDR2 SVGIG (reference sequence). The CDR3 DNA sequence: TGTGCCTGGAGAAAGGCGGGAGCCCCCTACGAGCAGTACTTC. Protein sequence: CAWRKAGAPYEQYF.

The rearrangement joins TRBV24-1 to TRBJ2-7, with 9 bases lining up with TRBD1. The CDR3 runs 14 residues. V was pared by 8 bases and J by 4 bases, with 8 bases of the junction left unmatched. Germline-derived CDR1 and CDR2 are KGHDR and SFDVKD. The CDR3 spells CATISCDRGYEQYF. In DNA form, the CDR3 reads TGTGCCACCATCTCTTGCGACAGGGGGTACGAGCAGTACTTC.

The chain has TRBV4-2 and TRBJ1-3, with 7 bases matching TRBD1. With 0 bases clipped from V and 8 bases from J, the junction kept 10 bases outside the gene matches. There are 16 residues in the CDR3. Per germline, CDR1 LGHNA and CDR2 YNFKEQ. This chain's CDR3 is CASSQEKNQGVYTIYF. CDR3 nucleotides: TGTGCCAGCAGCCAAGAGAAGAACCAGGGGGTATACACCATATATTTT.

This clonotype turned up a few times. V and J are TRBV7-2 and TRBJ1-1; no definite D call. Germline CDR1 and CDR2: SGHTA and FQGNSA. The CDR3 loop spans 17 amino acids. V lost 1 base and J 2 bases, leaving 17 bases between the germline ends. The CDR3 sequence is CASSLGFSGILNTEAFF. CDR3 sequence (DNA): TGTGCCAGCAGCTTAGGCTTCTCAGGCATATTAAACACTGAAGCTTTCTTT.

The chain is built from TRBV6-1 and TRBJ2-5; D ambiguous. Germline V gene lookup returns CDR1 MNHNS and CDR2 SASEGT. The CDR3 has 12 amino acids. Trimming removed 7 bases at V and 2 bases at J, with 8 bases between. Here the CDR3 reads CASMARQETQYF. The CDR3 DNA sequence: TGTGCCAGCATGGCCAGACAAGAGACCCAGTACTTC.

This chain uses TRBV5-1 with TRBJ2-3, with 8 bases matching TRBD1. Looked up from germline, CDR1 is SGHRS and CDR2 is YFSETQ. This CDR3 contains 15 residues. Trimming took 0 bases from V and 2 from J; bases not matched to a gene: 2. DNA of the CDR3: TGCGCCAGCAGCTTGGCGGACAGGGTCACAGATACGCAGTATTTT. Protein product: CASSLADRVTDTQYF.

This clonotype was found a few times. The V and J genes are TRBV12-3 or TRBV12-4 and TRBJ2-1; 10 bases map to TRBD2. This CDR3 has 16 amino acids. Trimming cost V 6 bases and J 5 bases; bases outside gene matches: 10. CDR3 loop: CASRPLSGGAHNEQFF. In DNA form, the CDR3 reads TGTGCCAGCAGACCCCTCAGCGGGGGGGCCCACAATGAGCAGTTCTTC.

This clonotype was seen once. V gene TRBV30 combines with J gene TRBJ2-2, with a tentative D call TRBD2 (5 bases). Germline CDR1 and CDR2: GTSNPN and SVGIG (reference sequence). The CDR3 loop spans 18 amino acids. V gave up 3 bases and J gave up 1 base, with 21 bases separating them. The CDR3 sequence is CAWRNTRDDFLNTGELFF. CDR3 sequence (DNA): TGTGCCTGGAGGAACACTAGAGACGATTTTTTGAACACCGGGGAGCTGTTTTTT.

This clonotype was seen ten or more times. The chain links TRBV5-5 to TRBJ2-1; a weak D match, TRBD2 (5 bases). With 0 bases removed from V and 9 bases from J, the gap between germline ends came to 7 bases. The CDR3 runs to 12 residues. The germline CDR1 and CDR2 sequences are SGHKS and YYEKEE (reference sequence). The CDR3 region has the DNA TGTGCCAGCAGCTTGGAAGAGGGTGAGCAGTTCTTC. This gives the protein CASSLEEGEQFF. The complete variable domain, with remaining parts taken from reference TRBV5-5 and TRBJ2-1, reads DAGVTQSPTHLIKTRGQQVTLRCSPISGHKSVSWYQQVLGQGPQFIFQYYEKEERGRGNFPDRFSARQFPNYSSELNVNALLLGDSALYLCASSLEEGEQFFGPGTRLTVL.

This clonotype was detected a few times. The V gene is TRBV4-3, the J gene TRBJ2-2; no clear D. The germline CDR1 and CDR2 sequences are LGHNA and YSLEER. Between the trimmed V and J ends, which lost 0 bases and 4 bases, there was a span of 6 bases. This CDR3 has 14 residues. DNA for the CDR3: TGCGCCAGCAGCCAAGAGGTTTTCACCGGGGAGCTGTTTTTT. This sequence encodes CASSQEVFTGELFF.

V gene TRBV9 combines with J gene TRBJ2-3, with 12 bases fitting TRBD2. From germline, CDR1 is SGDLS and CDR2 YYNGEE. Trimming at V came to 3 bases and at J to 3 bases, leaving 2 bases not matched to a gene. The length of the CDR3 is 15 residues. The CDR3 DNA sequence: TGTGCCAGCAGCGCGACTAGCGGGGGAACAGATACGCAGTATTTT. Its translation: CASSATSGGTDTQYF.

This clonotype was counted a few times. The rearrangement links TRBV4-3 to TRBJ2-3, with D perhaps TRBD1 or TRBD2 (5 bases each). The germline V gene has CDR1 LGHNA and CDR2 YSLEER. Trimming pared 0 bases from V and 6 bases from J, leaving 22 bases between. CDR3 length: 18 residues. The CDR3 DNA reads TGCGCCAGCAGCCAAGAACTTAGCCGGTGGGCTTGGGGGGATACGCAGTATTTT. Its translation: CASSQELSRWAWGDTQYF.

The V gene is TRBV7-2, the J gene TRBJ1-4; D unresolved. Deletions cut 1 base from V and 8 bases from J, with 11 bases between. This CDR3 has 14 amino acids. CDR1 SGHTA and CDR2 FQGNSA come from the germline V gene. The CDR3 region is CASSLGYEQEKLFF. The CDR3 coding sequence is TGTGCCAGCAGCTTAGGTTACGAGCAGGAAAAACTGTTTTTT. Using reference TRBV7-2 and TRBJ1-4 for the parts outside the CDR3, the full variable domain is GAGVSQSPSNKVTEKGKDVELRCDPISGHTALYWYRQSLGQGLEFLIYFQGNSAPDKSGLPSDRFSAERTGGSVSTLTIQRTQQEDSAVYLCASSLGYEQEKLFFGSGTQLSVL.

The chain couples TRBV5-4 to TRBJ2-3; 11 positions agree with TRBD2. This CDR3 region has 18 residues. The junction had 9 bases not matched to a gene; V was cut back by 0 bases and J by 3 bases. Germline V gene lookup returns CDR1 SGHNT and CDR2 YYREEE (reference sequence). The CDR3 DNA reads as TGTGCCAGCAGCTTGGTTTTTCTAGCGGGAGGTGGGACAGATACGCAGTATTTT. It yields the protein CASSLVFLAGGGTDTQYF.

The chain recombines TRBV12-3 or TRBV12-4 with TRBJ2-3, with 9 bases identical to TRBD2. The CDR3 is 16 amino acids. The ends lost 5 bases at V and 4 bases at J; junction bases unmatched: 10. The DNA for the CDR3 is TGTGCCAGCAGTGCCTCACTAGCGGGCTTAGCAGATACGCAGTATTTT. Its translation: CASSASLAGLADTQYF.

This clonotype was seen more than once but under ten times. The V call is TRBV10-3, the J call TRBJ2-7, with D maybe TRBD2 (5 bases). Germline V lookup: CDR1 ENHRY, CDR2 SYGVKD. V was cut by 6 bases and J by 3 bases, with 6 bases left in between. The CDR3 length is 11 residues. This CDR3 is CAISRDYEQYF. The CDR3 DNA is TGTGCCATCAGCCGGGACTACGAGCAGTACTTC.

V gene TRBV12-3 or TRBV12-4 combines with J gene TRBJ2-1, with TRBD1 matching 11 bases. The CDR3 has 15 residues. V was pared by 3 bases and J by 6 bases, with 4 bases of the junction left unmatched. Here the CDR3 reads CASSFRDRGCNEQFF. As DNA, the CDR3 is TGTGCCAGCAGTTTCCGGGACAGGGGGTGCAATGAGCAGTTCTTC.

The chain combines TRBV6-6 with TRBJ2-7; D call uncertain. Germline loops: CDR1 MNHNY, CDR2 SVGAGI (reference sequence). Trimming removed 4 bases from V and 0 bases from J, with 10 bases in between. The CDR3 has 14 amino acids. CDR3 sequence reads: CASSLRASSYEQYF. Written as DNA, the CDR3 is TGTGCCAGCAGTTTAAGGGCAAGCTCCTACGAGCAGTACTTC.

This clonotype appeared a few times. The chain joins TRBV10-3 to TRBJ2-5; D not certain. The CDR3 extends over 13 amino acids. Trimming took 3 bases from V and 5 from J, leaving 10 bases between them. The germline CDR1 and CDR2 sequences are ENHRY and SYGVKD. This chain's CDR3 is CAISDRGRETQYF. In DNA, the CDR3 is TGTGCCATCAGTGACCGTGGACGGGAGACCCAGTACTTC.

The chain couples TRBV27 to TRBJ2-7; 10 positions match TRBD1. With V trimmed by 4 bases and J by 4 bases, 7 bases remained unmatched. CDR1 and CDR2 from the germline V gene are MNHEY and SMNVEV (reference sequence). The CDR3 consists of 15 residues. The CDR3 reads CASSSAGQGRYEQYF. The DNA of the CDR3 is TGTGCCAGCAGTTCGGCGGGACAGGGGCGGTACGAGCAGTACTTC.

This clonotype was recorded many times. The chain joins TRBV5-1 to TRBJ2-2; 7 nucleotides line up with TRBD1. Trimming at V came to 2 bases and at J to 0 bases, leaving 1 base not matched to a gene. Germline V gives CDR1 SGHRS, CDR2 YFSETQ. This CDR3 is 15 amino acids long. CDR3 sequence reads: CASSFQGANTGELFF. For the CDR3, the DNA is TGCGCCAGCAGCTTTCAGGGGGCGAACACCGGGGAGCTGTTTTTT.

The rearrangement joins TRBV29-1 to TRBJ2-6, with TRBD1 matching 7 bases. The V and J ends lost 4 bases and 0 bases, in that order; junction bases with no gene match: 6. The germline V gene encodes CDR1 SQVTM and CDR2 ANQGSEA. The CDR3 is made up of 16 amino acids. The CDR3 here is CSVGQGGGSGANVLTF. CDR3 DNA sequence: TGCAGCGTTGGACAGGGTGGCGGCTCTGGGGCCAACGTCCTGACTTTC.

The chain combines TRBV25-1 with TRBJ2-7; D not resolved. V lost 7 bases, J lost 7 bases, and 8 bases lay in between. Germline CDR1 reads MGHDK; CDR2 reads SYGVNS. This CDR3 contains 10 residues. This CDR3 reads CASKGREQYF. The CDR3 nucleotides are TGTGCCAGCAAAGGGCGGGAGCAGTACTTC.